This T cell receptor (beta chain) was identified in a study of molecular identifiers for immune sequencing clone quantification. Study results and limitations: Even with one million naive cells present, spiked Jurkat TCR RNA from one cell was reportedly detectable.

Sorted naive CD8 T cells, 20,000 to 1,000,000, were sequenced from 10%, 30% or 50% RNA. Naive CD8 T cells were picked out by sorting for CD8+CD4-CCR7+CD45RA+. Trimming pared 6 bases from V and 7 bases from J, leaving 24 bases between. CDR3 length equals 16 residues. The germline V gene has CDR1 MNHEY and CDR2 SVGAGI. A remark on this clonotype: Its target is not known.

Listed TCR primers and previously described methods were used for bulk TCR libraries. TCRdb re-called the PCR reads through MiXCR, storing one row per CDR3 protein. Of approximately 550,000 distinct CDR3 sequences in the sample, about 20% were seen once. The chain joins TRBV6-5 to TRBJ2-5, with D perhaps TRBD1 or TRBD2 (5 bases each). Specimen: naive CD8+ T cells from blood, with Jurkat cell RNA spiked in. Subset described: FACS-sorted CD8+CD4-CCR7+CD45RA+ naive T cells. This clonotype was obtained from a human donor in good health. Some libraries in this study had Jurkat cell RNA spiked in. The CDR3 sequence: CASSLLTGPKTVTQYF. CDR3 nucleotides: TGTGCCAGCAGCCTTCTCACGGGGCCCAAGACGGTGACCCAGTACTTC.